This T cell receptor (beta chain) was documented in a study of cytomegalovirus exposure and HLA in healthy donors. Trimming took off 1 base at V and 5 bases at J, with 17 bases between the two ends. CDR1 and CDR2 (germline): GTSNPN, SVGIG (reference sequence). The CDR3 sequence is 15 residues long. With regard to this clone: Its matching antigen is unknown.

Study-wide points: Cytomegalovirus-associated status was assigned to more than 150 TCR beta chains. For TCR beta chains, V- and J-gene trimming was later linked to a missense DCLRE1C variant. In an earlier analysis, productive rearrangement rates for most beta V segments clustered near 87% or 30%.

PCR primers comprised 60 Vbeta and 13 Jbeta primers. Method: immunoSEQ multiplex PCR; TCRdb's copy keeps in-frame clones and lacks some. Of about 190,000 clones listed, roughly 80% are singletons. The sequence came from a woman between 50 and 59 years old in good health and CMV-seropositive. Specimen: PBMCs. The V gene is TRBV30, the J gene TRBJ2-5; TRBD1 might be the D (6 bases). The CDR3 reads CAWSESGQAQETQYF. CDR3 bases: TGTGCCTGGAGTGAATCGGGACAAGCGCAGGAGACCCAGTACTTC.